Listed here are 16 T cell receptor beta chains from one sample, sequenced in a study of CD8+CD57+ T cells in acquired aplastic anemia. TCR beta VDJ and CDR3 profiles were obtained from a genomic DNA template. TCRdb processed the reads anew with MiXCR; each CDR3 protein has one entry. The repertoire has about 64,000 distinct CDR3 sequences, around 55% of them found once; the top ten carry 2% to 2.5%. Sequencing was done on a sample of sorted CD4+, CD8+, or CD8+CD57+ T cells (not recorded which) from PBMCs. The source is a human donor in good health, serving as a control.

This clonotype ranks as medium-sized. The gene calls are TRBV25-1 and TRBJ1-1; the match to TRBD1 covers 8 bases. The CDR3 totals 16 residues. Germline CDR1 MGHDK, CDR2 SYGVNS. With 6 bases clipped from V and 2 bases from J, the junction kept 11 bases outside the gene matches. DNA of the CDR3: TGTGCCAGCAGGGGAGACAGGGGATGGGGTAACACTGAAGCTTTCTTT. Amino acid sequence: CASRGDRGWGNTEAFF.

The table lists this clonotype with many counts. In DNA form, the CDR3 reads TGTGCCAGCAGTTACTCGAGGGCCCAGGGTGGCTACACCTTC. It codes for CASSYSRAQGGYTF. The gene calls are TRBV6-5 and TRBJ1-2; possible D gene TRBD1, 5 bases. Germline CDR1 reads MNHEY; CDR2 reads SVGAGI. Trimming cost V 0 bases and J 7 bases, with 12 bases left between them. The CDR3 length is 14 residues.

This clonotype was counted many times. CDR3 bases: TGTGCCAGCAACCAGGCGGGAGTAAGGCAGTTCTTC. It encodes CASNQAGVRQFF. V gene TRBV11-3 combines with J gene TRBJ2-1; 7 bases are shared with TRBD2. V trimming: 7 bases; J trimming: 12 bases; junction bases outside the gene matches: 9. The CDR3 is 12 amino acids. Germline lookup yields CDR1 SGHNT and CDR2 YENEEA.

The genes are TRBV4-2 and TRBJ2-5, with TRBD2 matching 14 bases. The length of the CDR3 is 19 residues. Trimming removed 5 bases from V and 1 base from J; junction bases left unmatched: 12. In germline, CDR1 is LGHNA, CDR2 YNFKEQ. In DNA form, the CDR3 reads TGTGCCAGCAGCATCGCGGGACTAGCGGGAGCCCACTCCCAAGAGACCCAGTACTTC. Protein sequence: CASSIAGLAGAHSQETQYF.

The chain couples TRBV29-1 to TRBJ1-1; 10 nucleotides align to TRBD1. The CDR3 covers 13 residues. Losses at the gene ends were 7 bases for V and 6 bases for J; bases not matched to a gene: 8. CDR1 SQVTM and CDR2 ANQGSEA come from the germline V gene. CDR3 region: CSGGTGEGPEAFF. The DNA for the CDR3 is TGCAGCGGGGGGACAGGGGAAGGGCCTGAAGCTTTCTTT.

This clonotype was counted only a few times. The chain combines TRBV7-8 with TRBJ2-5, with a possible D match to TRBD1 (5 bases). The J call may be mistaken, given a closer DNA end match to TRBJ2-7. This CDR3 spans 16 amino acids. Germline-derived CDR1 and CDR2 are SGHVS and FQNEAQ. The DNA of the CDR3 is TGTGCCAGCAGCTTTGGTAGGGCAGGGATCGTCTCCGAGCAGTACTTC. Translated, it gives CASSFGRAGIVSEQYF.

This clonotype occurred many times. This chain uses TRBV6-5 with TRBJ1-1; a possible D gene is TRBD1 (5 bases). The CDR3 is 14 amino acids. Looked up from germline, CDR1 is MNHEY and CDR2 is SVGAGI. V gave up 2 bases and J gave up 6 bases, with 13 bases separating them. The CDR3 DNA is TGTGCCAGCAGTTACCGGGGCTCGGGGTCTGAAGCTTTCTTT. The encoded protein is CASSYRGSGSEAFF.

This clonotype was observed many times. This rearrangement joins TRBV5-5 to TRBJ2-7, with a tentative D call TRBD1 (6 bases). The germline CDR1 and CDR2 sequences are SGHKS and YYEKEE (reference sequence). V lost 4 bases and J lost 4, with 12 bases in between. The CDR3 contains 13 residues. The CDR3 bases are TGTGCCAGCAGCCCACAAACAGGGTACGAGCAGTACTTC. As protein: CASSPQTGYEQYF.

This chain's CDR3 is CSVEGGTPYEQYF. The CDR3 coding sequence is TGCAGCGTTGAAGGAGGGACTCCGTACGAGCAGTACTTC. V usage is TRBV29-1 and J usage is TRBJ2-7; D might be TRBD2 (6 bases). CDR1 SQVTM and CDR2 ANQGSEA come from the germline V gene. V gave up 1 base and J gave up 4 bases, with 11 bases separating them. This CDR3 region has 13 residues.

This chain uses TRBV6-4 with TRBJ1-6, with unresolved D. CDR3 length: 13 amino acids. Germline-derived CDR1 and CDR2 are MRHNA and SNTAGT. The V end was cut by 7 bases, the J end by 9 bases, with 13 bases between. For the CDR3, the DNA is TGTGCCAGCAATATGCTATTAAGTTCACCCCTCCACTTT. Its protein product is CASNMLLSSPLHF.

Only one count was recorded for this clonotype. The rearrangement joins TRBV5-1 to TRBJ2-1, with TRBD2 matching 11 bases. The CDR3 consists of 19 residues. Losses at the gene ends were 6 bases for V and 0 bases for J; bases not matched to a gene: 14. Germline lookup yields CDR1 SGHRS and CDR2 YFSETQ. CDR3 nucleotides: TGCGCCAGCACCGAGCAGGGGACTAGCGGTCGTAGCTCCTACAATGAGCAGTTCTTC. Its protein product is CASTEQGTSGRSSYNEQFF.

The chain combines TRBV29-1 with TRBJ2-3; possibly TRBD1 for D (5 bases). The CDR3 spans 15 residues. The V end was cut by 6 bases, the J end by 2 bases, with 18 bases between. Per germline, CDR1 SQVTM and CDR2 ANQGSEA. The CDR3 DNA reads TGCAGCGTAAGAAAAGGACATCAAGCCACAGATACGCAGTATTTT. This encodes CSVRKGHQATDTQYF.

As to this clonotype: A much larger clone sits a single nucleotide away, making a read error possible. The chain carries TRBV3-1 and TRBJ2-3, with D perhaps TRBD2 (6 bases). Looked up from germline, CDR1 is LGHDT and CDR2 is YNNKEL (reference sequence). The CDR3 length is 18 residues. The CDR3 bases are TGTGCCAGCAGCCAAGAGGGGGGAGGAGGAATGAGCACAGATACGCGGTATTTT. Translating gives CASSQEGGGGMSTDTRYF.

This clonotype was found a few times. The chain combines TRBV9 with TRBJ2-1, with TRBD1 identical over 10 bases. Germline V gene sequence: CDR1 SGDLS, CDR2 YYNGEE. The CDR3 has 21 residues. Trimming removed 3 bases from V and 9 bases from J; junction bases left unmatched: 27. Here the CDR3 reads CASSAALGTGVRGSNFGEQFF. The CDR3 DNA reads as TGTGCCAGCAGCGCCGCCCTCGGGACAGGGGTACGCGGGAGTAACTTTGGTGAGCAGTTCTTC.

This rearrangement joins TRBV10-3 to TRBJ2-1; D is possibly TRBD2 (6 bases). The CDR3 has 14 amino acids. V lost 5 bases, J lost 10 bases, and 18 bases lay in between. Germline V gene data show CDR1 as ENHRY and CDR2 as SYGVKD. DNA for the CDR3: TGTGCCATCAGTCTCGGGACTCTGGAGGGAGAGCAGTTCTTC. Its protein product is CAISLGTLEGEQFF.

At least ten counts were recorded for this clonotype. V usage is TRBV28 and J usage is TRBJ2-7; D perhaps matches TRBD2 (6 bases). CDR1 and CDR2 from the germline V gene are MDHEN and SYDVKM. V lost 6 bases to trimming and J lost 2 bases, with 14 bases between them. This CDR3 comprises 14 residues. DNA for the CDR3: TGTGCCAGCAGCCCTTCGCGGGGAACCTACGAGCAGTACTTC. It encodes CASSPSRGTYEQYF. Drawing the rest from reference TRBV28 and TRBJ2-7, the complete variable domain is DVKVTQSSRYLVKRTGEKVFLECVQDMDHENMFWYRQDPGLGLRLIYFSYDVKMKEKGDIPEGYSVSREKKERFSLILESASTNQTSMYLCASSPSRGTYEQYFGPGTRLTVT.